A single sample gave rise to the 23 T cell receptor beta chains below, sequenced in a study of T cell responses to AZD1222 COVID-19 vaccine. The protocol was immunoSEQ multiplex PCR, while the TCRdb copy is restricted to in-frame clones and leaves out a portion. The sample has roughly 180,000 clones, around 93% seen once; the top ten hold over 1.5%. Source: peripheral blood, taken on day 0 of AZD1222 vaccination. These TCRs come from an adult in good health.

This rearrangement joins TRBV7-2 to TRBJ2-3; TRBD2 agrees at 9 bases. CDR3 length: 16 amino acids. The germline CDR1 and CDR2 sequences are SGHTA and FQGNSA. V lost 5 bases and J lost 0; bases outside the gene matches: 6. DNA of the CDR3: TGTGCCAGCAGCCAGGGGACTAGCCCTAGCACAGATACGCAGTATTTT. Amino acids: CASSQGTSPSTDTQYF. The variable domain in full, completed from reference TRBV7-2 and TRBJ2-3, reads GAGVSQSPSNKVTEKGKDVELRCDPISGHTALYWYRQSLGQGLEFLIYFQGNSAPDKSGLPSDRFSAERTGGSVSTLTIQRTQQEDSAVYLCASSQGTSPSTDTQYFGPGTRLTVL.

The chain is built from TRBV6-2 or TRBV6-3 and TRBJ2-5; possible D gene TRBD2, 5 bases. CDR1 is MNHEY and CDR2 is SVGEGT in the germline V gene. V dropped 2 bases and J dropped 1 base, with 5 bases sitting between them. This CDR3 is built from 13 residues. The CDR3 sequence: CASSYGLQETQYF. In DNA form, the CDR3 reads TGTGCCAGCAGTTACGGACTCCAAGAGACCCAGTACTTC.

The V gene is TRBV27, the J gene TRBJ2-5, with TRBD2 identical over 8 bases. The CDR3 consists of 15 residues. V was pared by 5 bases and J by 1 base, with 6 bases of the junction left unmatched. Per germline, CDR1 MNHEY and CDR2 SMNVEV (reference sequence). The CDR3 sequence: CASSVTGTSQETQYF. The CDR3 DNA sequence: TGTGCCAGCAGTGTCACCGGGACTAGCCAAGAGACCCAGTACTTC.

In its sample, this clone was seen once. This chain joins TRBV7-3 and TRBJ2-6; 11 bases match TRBD1. V shed 4 bases, J shed 3 bases, and the junction held 8 bases outside the gene matches. The CDR3 runs 18 residues. Germline CDR1 is SGHTA and CDR2 is FQGTGA. The CDR3 is CASSSTGTGGGGANVLTF. As DNA, the CDR3 is TGTGCCAGCAGCTCGACCGGGACAGGGGGAGGTGGGGCCAACGTCCTGACTTTC.

The chain couples TRBV19 to TRBJ2-7; a weak D match, TRBD1 (6 bases). Germline V gene lookup returns CDR1 LNHDA and CDR2 SQIVND (reference sequence). V shed 9 bases and J shed 0 bases, with 15 bases lying between them. This CDR3 region has 14 residues. The CDR3 protein is CASRLGTSSYEQYF. The CDR3 nucleotides read TGTGCCAGCAGACTCGGGACATCCTCCTACGAGCAGTACTTC.

This clone was seen a few times. The V and J genes are TRBV5-8 and TRBJ1-6; 7 bases align to TRBD1. Per the germline V gene, CDR1 is SGHTS and CDR2 is YDEGEE. With V trimmed by 1 base and J by 8 bases, 6 bases remained unmatched. CDR3 length: 15 amino acids. CDR3 protein: CASSLPRDRDSPLHF. The CDR3 coding sequence is TGTGCCAGCAGCTTGCCCCGGGACAGAGATTCACCCCTCCACTTT.

This clone was found once. This chain uses TRBV10-3 with TRBJ2-2, with D uncertain. Between the trimmed V and J ends, which lost 3 bases and 1 base, there was a span of 6 bases. The CDR3 runs to 14 residues. Germline CDR1 is ENHRY and CDR2 is SYGVKD. Here the CDR3 DNA reads TGTGCCATCAGTGACCCAGGGAACACCGGGGAGCTGTTTTTT. Translating gives CAISDPGNTGELFF.

The chain employs TRBV12-5 and TRBJ2-2, with TRBD2 matching 7 bases. This CDR3 has 17 residues. Germline V lookup: CDR1 LGHNT, CDR2 FRNRAP. V was clipped by 0 bases and J by 1 base; unmatched bases: 5. For the CDR3, the DNA is TGTGCTAGTGGTTTGGTCCCTAGCGGAGGGAACACCGGGGAGCTGTTTTTT. Amino acids: CASGLVPSGGNTGELFF.

The chain joins TRBV19 to TRBJ1-5; D possibly corresponds to TRBD1 (6 bases). This CDR3 has 16 amino acids. Germline V CDR1 and CDR2: LNHDA, SQIVND (reference sequence). V was trimmed by 5 bases and J by 6 bases, leaving 20 bases between them. In DNA form, the CDR3 reads TGTGCCAGTAGTCCCCGTGCGGGGGCGAGTATTCAGCCCCAGCATTTT. This codes for CASSPRAGASIQPQHF.

The V call is TRBV18, the J call TRBJ1-5; TRBD1 matches at 7 bases. The CDR3 loop spans 15 amino acids. The V gene end was trimmed by 4 bases and the J gene end by 4 bases; junction bases not matched to a gene: 7. CDR1 KGHSH and CDR2 LQKENI come from the germline V gene. In DNA, the CDR3 is TGTGCCAGCTCACGCGCCCGGGACAGAAATCAGCCCCAGCATTTT. Encoded protein: CASSRARDRNQPQHF.

The chain has TRBV10-1 and TRBJ1-2, with D unresolved. Trimming took off 4 bases at V and 0 bases at J, with 9 bases between the two ends. The CDR3 is 14 amino acids. CDR1 is WNHNN and CDR2 is SYGVQD in the germline V gene (reference sequence). CDR3 sequence reads: CASSAGGTNYGYTF. CDR3 coding DNA: TGCGCCAGCAGTGCCGGCGGTACTAACTATGGCTACACCTTC.

CDR3 loop: CASSPPGSNYGYTF. In nucleotides, the CDR3 is TGTGCCAGCAGCCCGCCCGGCTCTAACTATGGCTACACCTTC. This sequence joins TRBV7-2 and TRBJ1-2; D is ambiguous. This CDR3 is built from 14 residues. Germline V lookup: CDR1 SGHTA, CDR2 FQGNSA. V was shortened by 5 bases and J by 0 bases, with 10 bases between the two germline ends. The complete variable domain, with remaining parts taken from reference TRBV7-2 and TRBJ1-2, reads GAGVSQSPSNKVTEKGKDVELRCDPISGHTALYWYRQSLGQGLEFLIYFQGNSAPDKSGLPSDRFSAERTGGSVSTLTIQRTQQEDSAVYLCASSPPGSNYGYTFGSGTRLTVV.

The chain uses TRBV28 and TRBJ1-1; no firm D call. This CDR3 comprises 16 residues. Trimming removed 4 bases from V and 5 bases from J, with 20 bases in between. CDR1 and CDR2 (germline): MDHEN, SYDVKM. This chain's CDR3 is CASSSTRAFEGTEAFF. In DNA, the CDR3 is TGTGCCAGCAGTTCAACCCGGGCCTTCGAGGGAACTGAAGCTTTCTTT.

The chain joins TRBV2 to TRBJ2-7; D call uncertain. The germline V gene has CDR1 SNHLY and CDR2 FYNNEI. V dropped 2 bases and J dropped 6 bases, with 11 bases sitting between them. This CDR3 comprises 13 residues. The CDR3 coding sequence is TGTGCCAGCAGTGAATACTCCCCCGCCGAGCAGTACTTC. Protein product: CASSEYSPAEQYF.

The chain employs TRBV5-8 and TRBJ1-4, with a tentative D call TRBD1 (6 bases). Germline-derived CDR1 and CDR2 are SGHTS and YDEGEE. The CDR3 is 16 amino acids. V dropped 4 bases and J dropped 3 bases, with 16 bases sitting between them. The CDR3 is CASSLEGTPSNEKLFF. CDR3 nucleotide sequence: TGTGCCAGCAGCCTAGAGGGGACACCTTCTAATGAAAAACTGTTTTTT.

The rearrangement uses TRBV27 and TRBJ2-6; D not resolved. V gave up 5 bases and J gave up 2 bases, with 4 bases separating them. The CDR3 sequence is 13 residues long. The germline CDR1 and CDR2 sequences are MNHEY and SMNVEV (reference sequence). The CDR3 nucleotides read TGTGCCAGCAGTCGGGCTGGGGCCAACGTCCTGACTTTC. It yields the protein CASSRAGANVLTF.

The sample holds one count of this clone. This rearrangement joins TRBV12-5 to TRBJ2-1, with D hard to call. Trimming cost V 6 bases and J 8 bases, with 8 bases left between them. The CDR3 runs 11 residues. The germline V gene has CDR1 LGHNT and CDR2 FRNRAP. As DNA, the CDR3 is TGTGCTAGTGGGCACGGTGATGAGCAGTTCTTC. Translated: CASGHGDEQFF.

The chain is built from TRBV6-6 and TRBJ1-3; possibly TRBD1 for D (6 bases). The V gene's germline CDR1 is MNHNY and CDR2 SVGAGI (reference sequence). The V end lost 5 bases, the J end lost 0 bases, and 14 bases lay between the germline ends. CDR3 length equals 16 residues. The CDR3 loop reads CASSRRQGSSGNTIYF. In nucleotides, the CDR3 is TGTGCCAGCAGTCGTCGTCAGGGGAGCTCTGGAAACACCATATATTTT.

CDR3 nucleotides: TGCGCCAGCAGCCCTGACAGGGCAGAGACCCAGTACTTC. It yields the protein CASSPDRAETQYF. The rearrangement joins TRBV5-1 to TRBJ2-5; 7 bases agree with TRBD1. CDR1 and CDR2 (germline): SGHRS, YFSETQ. V lost 4 bases to trimming and J lost 4 bases; unmatched junction nucleotides: 4. CDR3 length: 13 residues.

The rearrangement links TRBV24-1 to TRBJ2-3; D ambiguous. Germline V lookup: CDR1 KGHDR, CDR2 SFDVKD. Trimming removed 10 bases at V and 0 bases at J, with 10 bases between. This CDR3 is 13 amino acids long. CDR3 protein: CATGRASTDTQYF. The CDR3 nucleotides are TGTGCCACAGGACGGGCTAGCACAGATACGCAGTATTTT.

This clone was observed once. Here the CDR3 reads CASKGWAQMGNQPQHF. The CDR3 DNA is TGTGCCAGTAAAGGTTGGGCACAGATGGGCAATCAGCCCCAGCATTTT. V gene TRBV19 combines with J gene TRBJ1-5; D remains unclear. The germline gives CDR1 LNHDA, CDR2 SQIVND (reference sequence). V was trimmed by 7 bases and J by 2 bases, leaving 18 bases between them. There are 16 residues in the CDR3.

V usage is TRBV6-5 and J usage is TRBJ2-7; no definite D call. This CDR3 region has 11 residues. Germline lookup yields CDR1 MNHEY and CDR2 SVGAGI. CDR3 in DNA: TGTTCTACAGACCTCTCCTACGAGCAGTACTTC. Amino acid sequence: CSTDLSYEQYF.

This clone was seen just once. The rearrangement links TRBV30 to TRBJ1-2; 9 positions agree with TRBD1. Per the germline V gene, CDR1 is GTSNPN and CDR2 is SVGIG (reference sequence). V dropped 1 base and J dropped 8; count of bases not matched to a gene: 8. The CDR3 spans 14 residues. The CDR3 nucleotides read TGTGCCTGGAGTGCCGACAGGGGGGTAGGAGGCTACACCTTC. Protein: CAWSADRGVGGYTF. The whole variable domain, filled in from reference TRBV30 and TRBJ1-2, reads SQTIHQWPATLVQPVGSPLSLECTVEGTSNPNLYWYRQAAGRGLQLLFYSVGIGQISSEVPQNLSASRPQDRQFILSSKKLLLSDSGFYLCAWSADRGVGGYTFGSGTRLTVV.